What follows describes a single T cell receptor beta chain. This sample is part of a study of blood T cell repertoires in COVID-19. As processed by the authors: By means of reference gene primer amplification, nucleated cell counts were estimated. This table comes from immunoSEQ multiplex PCR, and its TCRdb copy is limited to in-frame clones, with some not included. V, J and clone size derive from that table, while D and trimming were established from the DNA sequence. Seen here are some 48,000 clones, roughly 89% observed once, and the top ten hold about 27%. Germline V gene lookup returns CDR1 MNHEY and CDR2 SVGAGI. The V end lost 6 bases, the J end lost 0 bases, and 11 bases lay between the germline ends. CDR3 length: 14 amino acids.

Source material: peripheral blood. This clonotype was sampled from a woman over 75 with acute or convalescent COVID-19. The chain combines TRBV6-5 with TRBJ1-2; no clear D. The CDR3 DNA is TGTGCCAGCAGCCCAGTGGCCCCTAACTATGGCTACACCTTC. Protein sequence: CASSPVAPNYGYTF.